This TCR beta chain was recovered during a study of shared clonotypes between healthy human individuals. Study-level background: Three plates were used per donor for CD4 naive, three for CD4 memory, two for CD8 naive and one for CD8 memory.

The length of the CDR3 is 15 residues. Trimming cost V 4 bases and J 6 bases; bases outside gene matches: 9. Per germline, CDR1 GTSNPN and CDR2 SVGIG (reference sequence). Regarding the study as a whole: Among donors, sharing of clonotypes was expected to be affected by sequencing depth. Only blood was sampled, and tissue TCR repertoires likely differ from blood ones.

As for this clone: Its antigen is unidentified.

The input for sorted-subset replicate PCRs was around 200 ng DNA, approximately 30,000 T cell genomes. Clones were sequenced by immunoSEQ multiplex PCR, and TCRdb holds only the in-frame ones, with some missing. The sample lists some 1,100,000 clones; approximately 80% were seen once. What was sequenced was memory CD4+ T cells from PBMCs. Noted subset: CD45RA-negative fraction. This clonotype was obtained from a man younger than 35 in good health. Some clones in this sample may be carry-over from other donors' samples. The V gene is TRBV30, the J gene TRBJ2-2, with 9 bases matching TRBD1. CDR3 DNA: TGTGCCTGGAATGGCAAACAGGGGGCCGCCGGGGAGCTGTTTTTT. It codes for CAWNGKQGAAGELFF.